The 26 T cell receptor beta chains given below trace back to one sample, sequenced in a study of shared clonotypes between healthy human individuals. Data came from immunoSEQ multiplex PCR; TCRdb stores just in-frame clones and leaves some out. The sample carries 2 million to 2.5 million clones, roughly 91% recorded once. Terminally differentiated effector memory CD45RA+ cells were excluded from the naive CD8 cells, which were CD45RO-negative and positively selected for CCR7. Sequencing input: naive CD8+ T cells from PBMCs. The source of these receptors is a man younger than 30 in good health. Some clones in this sample may be carry-over from other donors' samples.

The CDR3 nucleotides are TGTGCCAGCAGCCAAGTACGGGGTGCGAGGGTAGGAGTCAGTGAAGCTTTCTTT. Protein: CASSQVRGARVGVSEAFF. The rearrangement joins TRBV14 to TRBJ1-1; D is unresolved. Trimming pared 1 base from V and 7 bases from J, leaving 25 bases between. CDR1 is SGHDN, CDR2 FVKESK, per germline. The CDR3 consists of 18 residues.

The genes are TRBV9 and TRBJ2-5; D might be TRBD1 (5 bases). The CDR3 consists of 15 residues. The germline gives CDR1 SGDLS, CDR2 YYNGEE. Trimming removed 3 bases from V and 2 bases from J, with 14 bases in between. The CDR3 spells CASSAGSLVQETQYF. The CDR3 DNA is TGTGCCAGCAGCGCAGGGTCGTTGGTGCAAGAGACCCAGTACTTC. Combining the CDR3 with reference TRBV9 and TRBJ2-5 gives the whole variable domain DSGVTQTPKHLITATGQRVTLRCSPRSGDLSVYWYQQSLDQGLQFLIQYYNGEERAKGNILERFSAQQFPDLHSELNLSSLELGDSALYFCASSAGSLVQETQYFGPGTRLLVL.

This chain's CDR3 is CASSLGPHRLHSGNTIYF. The CDR3 DNA follows: TGTGCCAGCAGCTTAGGGCCCCACCGTCTCCACTCTGGAAACACCATATATTTT. The chain combines TRBV11-2 with TRBJ1-3; no firm D call. Trimming pared 1 base from V and 0 bases from J, leaving 16 bases between. Germline V CDR1 and CDR2: SGHAT, FQNNGV. This CDR3 is built from 18 residues.

This chain connects TRBV11-1 to TRBJ1-2, with D hard to call. The ends were cut back, 8 bases at V and 3 bases at J, with 10 bases in the middle. The V gene's germline CDR1 is SGHAT and CDR2 FQDESV (reference sequence). The CDR3 extends over 12 amino acids. CDR3 loop: CASGIDDYGYTF. The CDR3 DNA reads TGTGCCAGCGGTATCGACGACTATGGCTACACCTTC.

This chain joins TRBV6-6 and TRBJ1-1; D gene ambiguous. CDR1 is MNHNY, CDR2 SVGAGI, per germline (reference sequence). The CDR3 extends over 13 amino acids. Trimming removed 2 bases from V and 7 bases from J, with 11 bases in between. The CDR3 DNA follows: TGTGCCAGCAGTTACCCCCCGCCGCTTGAAGCTTTCTTT. Translated: CASSYPPPLEAFF.

The rearrangement joins TRBV6-4 to TRBJ2-2; 7 positions agree with TRBD2. The V gene's germline CDR1 is MRHNA and CDR2 SNTAGT. Germline trimming cut 5 bases from V and 7 bases from J; bases unmatched to any gene: 7. The CDR3 sequence is 14 residues long. CDR3 DNA: TGTGCCAGCAGTAAGCGGGATTACGGCGGGGAGCTGTTTTTT. Translating gives CASSKRDYGGELFF.

The chain uses TRBV14 and TRBJ2-7; 7 nucleotides align to TRBD2. The junction had 10 bases not matched to a gene; V was cut back by 6 bases and J by 2 bases. This CDR3 comprises 15 residues. CDR1 and CDR2 (germline): SGHDN, FVKESK. CDR3 sequence reads: CASSPTSVPTYEQYF. In DNA, the CDR3 is TGTGCCAGCAGTCCTACTAGCGTGCCTACCTACGAGCAGTACTTC.

The rearrangement links TRBV6-5 to TRBJ1-1; D not certain. This CDR3 contains 15 residues. Per germline, CDR1 MNHEY and CDR2 SVGAGI. V lost 2 bases to trimming and J lost 4 bases, with 14 bases between them. CDR3 in DNA: TGTGCCAGCAGTTACAGCGATGTCGGTCGCACTGAAGCTTTCTTT. It translates to CASSYSDVGRTEAFF.

The chain links TRBV4-3 to TRBJ2-5, with 10 bases aligning to TRBD1. Trimming at V came to 5 bases and at J to 5 bases, leaving 17 bases not matched to a gene. In germline, CDR1 is LGHNA, CDR2 YSLEER. This CDR3 has 18 residues. The CDR3 coding sequence is TGCGCCAGCAGCACAGGAGTTGGAAAAGACAGGGGGCGTGAGACCCAGTACTTC. This gives the protein CASSTGVGKDRGRETQYF.

The CDR3 coding sequence is TGTGCCAGCAGCTTATACTCTGGCTCTCTCTACGAGCAGTACTTC. Translation: CASSLYSGSLYEQYF. This rearrangement joins TRBV7-9 to TRBJ2-7, with D unresolved. Germline V gene sequence: CDR1 SEHNR, CDR2 FQNEAQ (reference sequence). The CDR3 sequence is 15 residues long. V dropped 2 bases and J dropped 3 bases, with 14 bases sitting between them.

The chain uses TRBV11-1 and TRBJ2-3; D is perhaps TRBD1 or TRBD2 (6 bases each). The ends were cut back, 5 bases at V and 0 bases at J, with 18 bases in the middle. There are 17 residues in the CDR3. Per the germline V gene, CDR1 is SGHAT and CDR2 is FQDESV (reference sequence). The CDR3 sequence: CASSLKRRGTSTDTQYF. The CDR3 DNA reads as TGTGCCAGCAGCCTAAAGCGGAGGGGGACTAGCACAGATACGCAGTATTTT. Supplemented by reference TRBV11-1 and TRBJ2-3, the full variable domain reads EAEVAQSPRYKITEKSQAVAFWCDPISGHATLYWYRQILGQGPELLVQFQDESVVDDSQLPKDRFSAERLKGVDSTLKIQPAELGDSAMYLCASSLKRRGTSTDTQYFGPGTRLTVL.

A note on this clone: Other DNA sequences in the same sample also yield this CDR3. V usage is TRBV27 and J usage is TRBJ2-7; D is ambiguous. Germline-derived CDR1 and CDR2 are MNHEY and SMNVEV (reference sequence). V lost 0 bases and J lost 0, with 6 bases in between. CDR3 size: 14 residues. CDR3: CASSLSTPSYEQYF. The CDR3 DNA reads TGTGCCAGCAGTTTATCGACTCCCTCCTACGAGCAGTACTTC.

Comments on this clone: The same CDR3 can be traced to other DNA sequences in this sample. The gene calls are TRBV27 and TRBJ1-1; D is unclear. This CDR3 has 14 residues. The germline CDR1 and CDR2 sequences are MNHEY and SMNVEV (reference sequence). V shed 1 base and J shed 1 base, with 7 bases lying between them. This CDR3 is CASSLLGPNTEAFF. CDR3 coding DNA: TGTGCCAGCAGTTTATTAGGGCCGAACACTGAAGCTTTCTTT.

Comments on this clone: This CDR3 is also generated by other DNA sequences in the sample. V is TRBV27 and J is TRBJ2-1; TRBD1 might be the D (6 bases). Trimming stripped 6 bases from V and 0 bases from J, with 12 bases between. This CDR3 has 15 residues. Germline assignment: CDR1 MNHEY and CDR2 SMNVEV (reference sequence). The CDR3 is CASSRGQNSYNEQFF. The DNA for the CDR3 is TGTGCCAGCAGCCGAGGACAGAACTCCTACAATGAGCAGTTCTTC.

The V and J genes are TRBV12-5 and TRBJ1-2; D perhaps matches TRBD1 (6 bases). This CDR3 spans 16 amino acids. Per germline, CDR1 LGHNT and CDR2 FRNRAP. V lost 1 base and J 0 bases, leaving 12 bases between the germline ends. The CDR3 DNA reads as TGTGCTAGTGGTTTGGATACAGGGTTAGCTAACTATGGCTACACCTTC. Protein product: CASGLDTGLANYGYTF.

The rearrangement links TRBV2 to TRBJ2-5, with a tentative D call TRBD1 (6 bases). Germline V gene lookup returns CDR1 SNHLY and CDR2 FYNNEI. The germline V and J ends were trimmed by 3 bases and 1 base, with 12 bases remaining between them. The CDR3 totals 15 residues. This chain's CDR3 is CASSDRGPTQETQYF. CDR3 in DNA: TGTGCCAGCAGTGACAGGGGCCCGACCCAAGAGACCCAGTACTTC.

A single count supports this clone. This chain joins TRBV4-1 and TRBJ1-2; D perhaps matches TRBD1 (6 bases). This CDR3 region has 13 residues. Germline V gene data show CDR1 as MGHRA and CDR2 as YSYEKL. Trimming pared 1 base from V and 8 bases from J, leaving 11 bases between. The CDR3 loop is CASSQAGQGGYTF. Written as DNA, the CDR3 is TGCGCCAGCAGCCAAGCAGGGCAGGGGGGCTACACCTTC.

The rearrangement links TRBV4-3 to TRBJ1-1, with 9 nucleotides matching TRBD1. The CDR3 loop spans 20 amino acids. Losses at the gene ends were 3 bases for V and 0 bases for J; bases not matched to a gene: 17. Germline V gives CDR1 LGHNA, CDR2 YSLEER. DNA of the CDR3: TGCGCCAGCAGCCAGGATGCCCCGTACTGGACAGGGGACTTGAACACTGAAGCTTTCTTT. It yields the protein CASSQDAPYWTGDLNTEAFF.

The V and J genes are TRBV7-2 and TRBJ2-3; no reliable D call. Germline-derived CDR1 and CDR2 are SGHTA and FQGNSA. The CDR3 is made up of 13 amino acids. Between the trimmed V and J ends, which lost 5 bases and 1 base, there was a span of 7 bases. CDR3 sequence: CASSPPGTDTQYF. CDR3 coding DNA: TGTGCCAGCAGCCCCCCCGGCACAGATACGCAGTATTTT.

With respect to this clone: Other DNA sequences of this sample code for an identical CDR3. The gene calls are TRBV7-9 and TRBJ1-2, with D unclear. Germline V gives CDR1 SEHNR, CDR2 FQNEAQ (reference sequence). This CDR3 comprises 13 residues. Trimming took off 1 base at V and 2 bases at J, with 5 bases between the two ends. CDR3 DNA: TGTGCCAGCAGCTTAGGGGAGAACTATGGCTACACCTTC. Its translation: CASSLGENYGYTF.

The V gene is TRBV5-4, the J gene TRBJ2-1, with D perhaps TRBD2 (6 bases). The length of the CDR3 is 16 residues. Germline values: CDR1 SGHNT, CDR2 YYREEE (reference sequence). The germline V and J ends were trimmed by 3 bases and 0 bases, with 13 bases remaining between them. The CDR3 bases are TGTGCCAGCAGCTCGGAACGGGAGAGCTCCTACAATGAGCAGTTCTTC. Translated: CASSSERESSYNEQFF.

J is TRBJ2-7 and V is TRBV10-3, with 7 positions matching TRBD1. The V segment lost 7 bases and the J segment 3 bases; nucleotides outside the gene matches: 6. Germline values: CDR1 ENHRY, CDR2 SYGVKD. This CDR3 is 13 amino acids long. Here the CDR3 reads CAITAGTVYEQYF. CDR3 coding DNA: TGTGCCATCACGGCCGGGACAGTCTACGAGCAGTACTTC.

The gene calls are TRBV28 and TRBJ2-7; D gene uncertain. V lost 8 bases and J lost 0, with 8 bases in between. This CDR3 has 12 residues. The V gene's germline CDR1 is MDHEN and CDR2 SYDVKM. CDR3 sequence: CASETDSYEQYF. CDR3 in DNA: TGTGCCAGCGAAACCGACTCCTACGAGCAGTACTTC.

The chain uses TRBV6-1 and TRBJ2-5, with TRBD1 matching over 8 bases. V gave up 2 bases and J gave up 2 bases; unmatched junction bases: 10. Germline V lookup: CDR1 MNHNS, CDR2 SASEGT. The CDR3 loop spans 17 amino acids. The DNA of the CDR3 is TGTGCCAGCAGTGAACGATTAGGGACAGGCATACAAGAGACCCAGTACTTC. Translated, it gives CASSERLGTGIQETQYF.

The rearrangement links TRBV16 to TRBJ2-7, with D tentatively TRBD1 (5 bases). Germline values: CDR1 KGHSY, CDR2 FQNENV. This CDR3 region has 12 residues. Between the trimmed V and J ends, which lost 4 bases and 2 bases, there was a span of 6 bases. Here the CDR3 reads CASSLDTYEQYF. The DNA for the CDR3 is TGTGCCAGCAGCCTGGACACCTACGAGCAGTACTTC.

The chain couples TRBV29-1 to TRBJ2-2; 7 bases line up with TRBD2. Germline V CDR1 and CDR2: SQVTM, ANQGSEA. Germline trimming cut 4 bases from V and 4 bases from J; bases unmatched to any gene: 6. The CDR3 contains 14 residues. CDR3 amino acids: CSVGGSKGTGELFF. The CDR3, as DNA: TGCAGCGTTGGCGGGAGTAAGGGCACCGGGGAGCTGTTTTTT.